Presented here are 15 T cell receptor beta chains from one specimen sequenced in a study of OX40 agonist ivuxolimab in advanced cancers. The data were produced by immunoSEQ multiplex PCR, yet TCRdb's version contains in-frame clones alone and is incomplete. The sample shows roughly 71,000 clones, roughly nine tenths of them seen only once. Source: CD4+ or CD8+ T cells sorted from blood, taken in a trial of the OX40 agonist ivuxolimab. These receptors were obtained from an adult with an advanced solid tumor such as melanoma, head and neck, liver or kidney cancer.

The chain carries TRBV6-5 and TRBJ2-1; 13 bases are shared with TRBD2. The V gene's germline CDR1 is MNHEY and CDR2 SVGAGI. The V gene end was trimmed by 4 bases and the J gene end by 5 bases; junction bases not matched to a gene: 2. The length of the CDR3 is 15 residues. CDR3 coding DNA: TGTGCCAGCAGTTCTGGACTAGCGGGGGACAATGAGCAGTTCTTC. It encodes CASSSGLAGDNEQFF.

This chain uses TRBV27 with TRBJ2-2, with 10 bases aligning to TRBD2. This CDR3 spans 18 amino acids. With 1 base clipped from V and 5 bases from J, the junction kept 10 bases outside the gene matches. CDR1 and CDR2 (germline): MNHEY, SMNVEV (reference sequence). CDR3 coding DNA: TGTGCCAGCAGTTTATACTTAGCGGGAGGCCCCAGAACCGGGGAGCTGTTTTTT. Translating it yields CASSLYLAGGPRTGELFF.

The chain combines TRBV5-5 with TRBJ2-1; 8 bases match TRBD2. V gave up 4 bases and J gave up 9 bases; unmatched junction bases: 6. Germline loops: CDR1 SGHKS, CDR2 YYEKEE (reference sequence). The CDR3 runs 13 residues. For the CDR3, the DNA is TGTGCCAGCAGCGCTAGCGGGTGGGTTGAGCAGTTCTTC. Translation: CASSASGWVEQFF. Looking up the rest from reference TRBV5-5 and TRBJ2-1 gives the full variable domain: DAGVTQSPTHLIKTRGQQVTLRCSPISGHKSVSWYQQVLGQGPQFIFQYYEKEERGRGNFPDRFSARQFPNYSSELNVNALLLGDSALYLCASSASGWVEQFFGPGTRLTVL.

This chain joins TRBV9 and TRBJ2-3, with no clear D. The CDR3 length is 17 residues. Trimming stripped 1 base from V and 1 base from J, with 16 bases between. Germline assignment: CDR1 SGDLS and CDR2 YYNGEE. The CDR3, as DNA: TGTGCCAGCAGCGTAACACGGCGCCTAACTGGCACAGATACGCAGTATTTT. Amino acid sequence: CASSVTRRLTGTDTQYF.

The chain couples TRBV11-2 to TRBJ2-1; no definite D call. CDR3 length equals 11 residues. In germline, CDR1 is SGHAT, CDR2 FQNNGV. With 7 bases removed from V and 10 bases from J, the gap between germline ends came to 11 bases. The CDR3 reads CASKFAEEQFF. The CDR3 region has the DNA TGTGCCAGCAAGTTTGCGGAAGAGCAGTTCTTC.

This chain's CDR3 is CASSLVERRETQYF. The CDR3 region has the DNA TGTGCCAGCAGTTTAGTGGAGAGGAGAGAGACCCAGTACTTC. The V and J genes are TRBV28 and TRBJ2-5; D is ambiguous. CDR1 and CDR2 (germline): MDHEN, SYDVKM. Trimming cost V 2 bases and J 4 bases, with 11 bases left between them. This CDR3 contains 14 residues.

The rearrangement links TRBV5-4 to TRBJ2-7, with 8 bases matching TRBD2. CDR3 length: 13 amino acids. Germline loops: CDR1 SGHNT, CDR2 YYREEE (reference sequence). After removal of 5 bases from V and 5 bases from J, the junction contained 6 bases not matched to a gene. The CDR3 sequence: CASRGTSKDEQYF. CDR3 DNA sequence: TGTGCCAGCAGAGGGACTAGTAAAGACGAGCAGTACTTC.

This clone came up a few times. The V call is TRBV28, the J call TRBJ2-5; D gene unclear. Trimming removed 6 bases from V and 5 bases from J, with 7 bases in between. The CDR3 contains 11 residues. Germline lookup yields CDR1 MDHEN and CDR2 SYDVKM. The CDR3 spells CASSLQETQYF. CDR3 in DNA: TGTGCCAGCAGCCTCCAGGAGACCCAGTACTTC.

The count of this clone is one. V and J are TRBV7-9 and TRBJ2-3; D is undetermined. The germline gives CDR1 SEHNR, CDR2 FQNEAQ (reference sequence). The CDR3 runs 14 residues. V shed 6 bases and J shed 6 bases, with 16 bases lying between them. This chain's CDR3 is CASREPDPRDTQYF. CDR3 in DNA: TGTGCCAGCAGAGAGCCGGACCCCCGGGATACGCAGTATTTT.

This chain joins TRBV27 and TRBJ2-7, with 8 bases aligning to TRBD1. This CDR3 is built from 15 residues. From germline, CDR1 is MNHEY and CDR2 SMNVEV (reference sequence). With 6 bases clipped from V and 2 bases from J, the junction kept 9 bases outside the gene matches. This CDR3 reads CASSYQTGEAYEQYF. The CDR3 region has the DNA TGTGCCAGCAGCTACCAGACAGGGGAGGCCTACGAGCAGTACTTC.

J is TRBJ1-5 and V is TRBV7-8, with 8 bases that match TRBD1. The CDR3 contains 15 residues. Germline V CDR1 and CDR2: SGHVS, FQNEAQ. With 2 bases clipped from V and 2 bases from J, the junction kept 2 bases outside the gene matches. The CDR3 DNA sequence: TGTGCCAGCAGCTTACAGGGACAGGGCAATCAGCCCCAGCATTTT. Amino acids: CASSLQGQGNQPQHF. Together with reference TRBV7-8 and TRBJ1-5, the CDR3 gives the full variable domain: GAGVSQSPRYKVAKRGQDVALRCDPISGHVSLFWYQQALGQGPEFLTYFQNEAQLDKSGLPSDRFFAERPEGSVSTLKIQRTQQEDSAVYLCASSLQGQGNQPQHFGDGTRLSIL.

The chain links TRBV28 to TRBJ1-3; D is undetermined. The CDR3 runs 14 residues. Per the germline V gene, CDR1 is MDHEN and CDR2 is SYDVKM. V shed 5 bases and J shed 0 bases, with 8 bases lying between them. The CDR3 region is CASSSYISGNTIYF. CDR3 sequence (DNA): TGTGCCAGCAGTAGTTATATCTCTGGAAACACCATATATTTT.

The chain links TRBV28 to TRBJ1-1; D not certain. V lost 3 bases and J lost 4, with 15 bases in between. The germline V gene encodes CDR1 MDHEN and CDR2 SYDVKM. The CDR3 runs to 15 residues. The CDR3 reads CASSLRDSGFTEAFF. CDR3 DNA: TGTGCCAGCAGTTTGCGCGACTCGGGATTCACTGAAGCTTTCTTT.

The chain carries TRBV27 and TRBJ2-2, with 7 bases identical to TRBD2. Germline lookup yields CDR1 MNHEY and CDR2 SMNVEV (reference sequence). CDR3 length equals 14 residues. J lost 5 bases, V lost 6 bases, and 6 bases had no gene match. The CDR3 region has the DNA TGTGCCAGCAGCCCCGGACTAGTAACCGGGGAGCTGTTTTTT. Protein sequence: CASSPGLVTGELFF.

The J gene is TRBJ1-1, the V gene TRBV7-9; a possible D gene is TRBD1 (5 bases). This CDR3 contains 16 residues. The V gene's germline CDR1 is SEHNR and CDR2 FQNEAQ (reference sequence). Deletions cut 5 bases from V and 4 bases from J, with 20 bases between. The CDR3 spells CASSPRTGGAGTEAFF. In DNA form, the CDR3 reads TGTGCCAGCAGCCCACGAACTGGGGGAGCCGGCACTGAAGCTTTCTTT.